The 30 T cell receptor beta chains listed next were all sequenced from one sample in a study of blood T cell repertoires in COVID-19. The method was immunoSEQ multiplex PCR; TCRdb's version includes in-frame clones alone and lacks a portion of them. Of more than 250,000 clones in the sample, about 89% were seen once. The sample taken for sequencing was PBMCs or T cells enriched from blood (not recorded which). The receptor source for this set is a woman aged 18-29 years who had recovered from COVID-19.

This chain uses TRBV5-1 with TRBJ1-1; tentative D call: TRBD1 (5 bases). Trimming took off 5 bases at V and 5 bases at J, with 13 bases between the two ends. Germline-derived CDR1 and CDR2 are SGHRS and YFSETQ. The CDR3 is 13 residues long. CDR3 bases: TGCGCCAGCAGTTTGCTAGGGGCTACTGAAGCTTTCTTT. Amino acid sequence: CASSLLGATEAFF.

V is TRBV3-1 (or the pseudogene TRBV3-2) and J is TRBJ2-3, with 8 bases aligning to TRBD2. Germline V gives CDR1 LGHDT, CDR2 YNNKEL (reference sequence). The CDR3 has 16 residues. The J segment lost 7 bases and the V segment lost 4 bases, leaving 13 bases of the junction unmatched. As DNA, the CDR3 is TGTGCCAGCAGCCTTCTTGGAGCGGGAGACGCGAATACGCAGTATTTT. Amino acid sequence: CASSLLGAGDANTQYF.

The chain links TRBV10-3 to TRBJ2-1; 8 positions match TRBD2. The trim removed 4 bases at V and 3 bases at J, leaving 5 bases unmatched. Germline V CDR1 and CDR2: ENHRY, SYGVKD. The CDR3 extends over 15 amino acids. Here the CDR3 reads CAISGSAGGYNEQFF. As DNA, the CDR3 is TGTGCCATCAGTGGGAGCGCGGGGGGCTACAATGAGCAGTTCTTC.

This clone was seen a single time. CDR3 residues: CASSQYVNEQFF. CDR3 coding DNA: TGTGCCAGCAGCCAATATGTGAATGAGCAGTTCTTC. V gene TRBV14 combines with J gene TRBJ2-1; no firm D call. The ends were cut back, 2 bases at V and 7 bases at J, with 6 bases in the middle. CDR1 SGHDN and CDR2 FVKESK come from the germline V gene. The CDR3 consists of 12 residues.

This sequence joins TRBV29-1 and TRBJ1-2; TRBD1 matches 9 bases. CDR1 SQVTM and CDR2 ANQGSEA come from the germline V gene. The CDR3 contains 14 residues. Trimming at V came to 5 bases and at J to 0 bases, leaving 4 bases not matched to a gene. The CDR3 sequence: CSVTQGAANYGYTF. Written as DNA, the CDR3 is TGCAGCGTTACACAGGGGGCGGCTAACTATGGCTACACCTTC.

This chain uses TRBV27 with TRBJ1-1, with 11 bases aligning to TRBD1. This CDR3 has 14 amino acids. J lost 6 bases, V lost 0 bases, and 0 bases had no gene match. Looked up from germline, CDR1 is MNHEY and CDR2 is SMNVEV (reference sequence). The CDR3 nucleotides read TGTGCCAGCAGTTTATCGGGACAGGGGGCTGAAGCTTTCTTT. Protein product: CASSLSGQGAEAFF.

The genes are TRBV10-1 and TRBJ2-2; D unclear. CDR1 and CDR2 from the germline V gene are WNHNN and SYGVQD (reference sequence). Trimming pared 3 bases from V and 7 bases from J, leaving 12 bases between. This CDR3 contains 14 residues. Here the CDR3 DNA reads TGCGCCAGCAGTGATAACGAGCCCTTCGGGGAGCTGTTTTTT. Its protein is CASSDNEPFGELFF.

The CDR3 DNA is TGTGCCAGCAGTGAAGCGCCCGGGGGAAACACTGAAGCTTTCTTT. Protein sequence: CASSEAPGGNTEAFF. The chain joins TRBV2 to TRBJ1-1, with D perhaps matching TRBD1 (5 bases). Trimming removed 0 bases at V and 2 bases at J, with 10 bases between. The CDR3 is made up of 15 amino acids. The germline V gene encodes CDR1 SNHLY and CDR2 FYNNEI.

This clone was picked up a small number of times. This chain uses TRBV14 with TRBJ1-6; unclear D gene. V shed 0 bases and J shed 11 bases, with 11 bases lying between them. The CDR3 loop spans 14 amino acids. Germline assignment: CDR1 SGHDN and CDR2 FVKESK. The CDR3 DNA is TGTGCCAGCAGCCAAGATGGGGAGGGAACACCCCTCCACTTT. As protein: CASSQDGEGTPLHF. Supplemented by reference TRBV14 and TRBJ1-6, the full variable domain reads EAGVTQFPSHSVIEKGQTVTLRCDPISGHDNLYWYRRVMGKEIKFLLHFVKESKQDESGMPNNRFLAERTGGTYSTLKVQPAELEDSGVYFCASSQDGEGTPLHFGNGTRLTVT.

The CDR3 region is CASSLAYSNQPQHF. In DNA, the CDR3 is TGTGCCAGTAGTTTGGCATATAGCAATCAGCCCCAGCATTTT. The gene calls are TRBV19 and TRBJ1-5; D remains ambiguous. Germline V gene data show CDR1 as LNHDA and CDR2 as SQIVND (reference sequence). The V and J ends lost 5 bases and 0 bases respectively, with 8 bases between them. The CDR3 has 14 amino acids.

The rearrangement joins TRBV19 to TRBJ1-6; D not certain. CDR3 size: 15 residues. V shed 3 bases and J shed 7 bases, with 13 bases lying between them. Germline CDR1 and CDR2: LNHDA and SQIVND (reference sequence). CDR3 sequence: CASSIYGPRNSPLHF. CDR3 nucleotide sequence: TGTGCCAGTAGTATTTATGGTCCCAGGAATTCACCCCTCCACTTT.

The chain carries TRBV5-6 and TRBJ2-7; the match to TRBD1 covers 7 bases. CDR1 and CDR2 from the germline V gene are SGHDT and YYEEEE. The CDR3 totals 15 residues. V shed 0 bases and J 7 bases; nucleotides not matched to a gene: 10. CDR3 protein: CASSLDRGLSGEQYF. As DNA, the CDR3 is TGTGCCAGCAGCTTGGACAGGGGTCTGTCGGGGGAGCAGTACTTC.

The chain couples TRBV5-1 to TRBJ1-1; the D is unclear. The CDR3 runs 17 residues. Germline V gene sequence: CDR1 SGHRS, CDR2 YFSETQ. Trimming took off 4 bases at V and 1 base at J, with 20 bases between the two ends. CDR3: CASSPGFTVGKNTEAFF. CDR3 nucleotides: TGCGCCAGCAGCCCAGGTTTTACAGTCGGGAAGAACACTGAAGCTTTCTTT. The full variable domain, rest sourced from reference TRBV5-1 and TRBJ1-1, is KAGVTQTPRYLIKTRGQQVTLSCSPISGHRSVSWYQQTPGQGLQFLFEYFSETQRNKGNFPGRFSGRQFSNSRSEMNVSTLELGDSALYLCASSPGFTVGKNTEAFFGQGTRLTVV.

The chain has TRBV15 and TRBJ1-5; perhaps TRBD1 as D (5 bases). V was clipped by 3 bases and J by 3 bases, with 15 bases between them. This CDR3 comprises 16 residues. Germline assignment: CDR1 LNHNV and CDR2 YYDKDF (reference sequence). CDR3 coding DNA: TGTGCCACCAGCAGTGTGGTAGGGGCCTACAATCAGCCCCAGCATTTT. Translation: CATSSVVGAYNQPQHF.

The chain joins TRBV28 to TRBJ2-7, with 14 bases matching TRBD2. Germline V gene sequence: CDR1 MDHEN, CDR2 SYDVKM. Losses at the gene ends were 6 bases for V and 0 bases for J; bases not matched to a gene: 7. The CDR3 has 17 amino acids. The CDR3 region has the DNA TGTGCCAGCAGCCGGGGGACTAGCGGGAGTGACTCCTACGAGCAGTACTTC. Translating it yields CASSRGTSGSDSYEQYF.

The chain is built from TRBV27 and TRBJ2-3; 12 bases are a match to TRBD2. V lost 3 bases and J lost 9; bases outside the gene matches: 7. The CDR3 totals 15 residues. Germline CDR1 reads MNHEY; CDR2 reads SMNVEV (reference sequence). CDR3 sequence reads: CASSFSSGGAVTQYF. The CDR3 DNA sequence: TGTGCCAGCAGTTTTTCTAGCGGGGGGGCCGTAACGCAGTATTTT.

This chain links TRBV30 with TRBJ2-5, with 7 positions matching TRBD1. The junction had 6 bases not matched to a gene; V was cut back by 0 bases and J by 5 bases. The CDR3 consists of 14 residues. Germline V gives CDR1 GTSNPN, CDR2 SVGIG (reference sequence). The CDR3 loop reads CAWSVRGQRETQYF. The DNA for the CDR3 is TGTGCCTGGAGTGTAAGGGGGCAGCGGGAGACCCAGTACTTC.

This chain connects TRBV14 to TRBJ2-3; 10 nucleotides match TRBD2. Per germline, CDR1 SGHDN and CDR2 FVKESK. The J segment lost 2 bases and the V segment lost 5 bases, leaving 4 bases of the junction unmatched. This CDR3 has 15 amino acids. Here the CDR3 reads CASSAAGGFTDTQYF. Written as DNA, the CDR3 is TGTGCCAGCAGCGCAGCGGGGGGGTTCACAGATACGCAGTATTTT.

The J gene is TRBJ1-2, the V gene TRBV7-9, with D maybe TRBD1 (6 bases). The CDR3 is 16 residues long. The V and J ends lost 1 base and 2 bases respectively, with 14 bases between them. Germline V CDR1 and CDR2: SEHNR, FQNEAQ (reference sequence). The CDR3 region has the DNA TGTGCCAGCAGCTTAGTGGGTGACAGGAAGAACTATGGCTACACCTTC. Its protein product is CASSLVGDRKNYGYTF.

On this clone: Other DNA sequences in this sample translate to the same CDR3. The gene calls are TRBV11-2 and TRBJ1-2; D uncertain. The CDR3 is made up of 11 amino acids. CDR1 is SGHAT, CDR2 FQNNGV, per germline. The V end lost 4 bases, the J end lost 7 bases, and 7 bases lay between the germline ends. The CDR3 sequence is CASSYGGGYTF. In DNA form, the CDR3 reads TGTGCCAGCAGCTACGGTGGTGGCTACACCTTC. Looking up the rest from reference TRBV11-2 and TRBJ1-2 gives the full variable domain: EAGVAQSPRYKIIEKRQSVAFWCNPISGHATLYWYQQILGQGPKLLIQFQNNGVVDDSQLPKDRFSAERLKGVDSTLKIQPAKLEDSAVYLCASSYGGGYTFGSGTRLTVV.

In DNA form, the CDR3 reads TGTGCCAGCAGTGGAGCAGGGAGGAATCAGCCCCAGCATTTT. It codes for CASSGAGRNQPQHF. The rearrangement joins TRBV2 to TRBJ1-5, with a tentative D call TRBD1 (5 bases). The germline V and J ends were trimmed by 4 bases and 4 bases, with 11 bases remaining between them. The CDR3 spans 14 residues. Germline CDR1 reads SNHLY; CDR2 reads FYNNEI. Full variable domain (outside the CDR3, taken from reference TRBV2 and TRBJ1-5): EPEVTQTPSHQVTQMGQEVILRCVPISNHLYFYWYRQILGQKVEFLVSFYNNEISEKSEIFDDQFSVERPDGSNFTLKIRSTKLEDSAMYFCASSGAGRNQPQHFGDGTRLSIL.

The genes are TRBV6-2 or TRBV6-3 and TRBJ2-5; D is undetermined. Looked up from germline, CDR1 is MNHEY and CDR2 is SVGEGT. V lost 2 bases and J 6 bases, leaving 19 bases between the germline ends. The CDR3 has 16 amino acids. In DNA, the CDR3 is TGTGCCAGCAGTTACGGGTATCGGAGCCGAATTAAGACCCAGTACTTC. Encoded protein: CASSYGYRSRIKTQYF.

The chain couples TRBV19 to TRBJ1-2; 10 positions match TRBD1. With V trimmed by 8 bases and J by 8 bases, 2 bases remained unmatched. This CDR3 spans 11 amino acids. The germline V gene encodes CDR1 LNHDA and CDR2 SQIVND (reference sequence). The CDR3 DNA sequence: TGTGCCAGTGGACAGGGGGAAGGCTACACCTTC. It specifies CASGQGEGYTF.

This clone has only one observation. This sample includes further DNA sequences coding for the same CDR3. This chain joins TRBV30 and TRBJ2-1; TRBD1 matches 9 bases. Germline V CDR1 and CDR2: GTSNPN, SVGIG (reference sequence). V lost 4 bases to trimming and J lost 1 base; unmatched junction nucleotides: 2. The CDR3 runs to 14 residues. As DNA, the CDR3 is TGTGCCTGGATGACAGGGGGTTCCTACAATGAGCAGTTCTTC. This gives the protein CAWMTGGSYNEQFF.

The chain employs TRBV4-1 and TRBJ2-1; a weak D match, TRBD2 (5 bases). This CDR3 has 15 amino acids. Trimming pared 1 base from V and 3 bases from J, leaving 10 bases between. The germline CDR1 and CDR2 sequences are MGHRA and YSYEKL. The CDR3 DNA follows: TGCGCCAGCAGCCAAGCCGAGGGCCACTACAATGAGCAGTTCTTC. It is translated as CASSQAEGHYNEQFF.

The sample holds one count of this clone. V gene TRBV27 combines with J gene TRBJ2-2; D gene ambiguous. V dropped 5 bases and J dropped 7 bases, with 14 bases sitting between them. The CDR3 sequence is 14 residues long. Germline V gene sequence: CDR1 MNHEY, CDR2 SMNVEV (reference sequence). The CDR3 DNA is TGTGCCAGCAGTCCCGATTTGGGCTTCGGGGAGCTGTTTTTT. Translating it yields CASSPDLGFGELFF.

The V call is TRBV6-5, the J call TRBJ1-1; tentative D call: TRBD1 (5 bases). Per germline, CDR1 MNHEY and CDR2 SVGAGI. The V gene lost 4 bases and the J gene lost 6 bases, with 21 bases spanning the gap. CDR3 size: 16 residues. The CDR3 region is CASSLSGGAPGAEAFF. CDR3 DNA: TGTGCCAGCAGTTTATCCGGAGGGGCCCCGGGAGCTGAAGCTTTCTTT.

The CDR3: CASRRNQHPTSGREETQYF. In DNA form, the CDR3 reads TGTGCCAGCAGGCGAAACCAGCACCCCACTAGCGGGAGGGAAGAGACCCAGTACTTC. The rearrangement links TRBV27 to TRBJ2-5; 13 nucleotides line up with TRBD2. The germline gives CDR1 MNHEY, CDR2 SMNVEV (reference sequence). The CDR3 spans 19 residues. The V and J ends lost 6 bases and 3 bases, in that order; junction bases with no gene match: 16.

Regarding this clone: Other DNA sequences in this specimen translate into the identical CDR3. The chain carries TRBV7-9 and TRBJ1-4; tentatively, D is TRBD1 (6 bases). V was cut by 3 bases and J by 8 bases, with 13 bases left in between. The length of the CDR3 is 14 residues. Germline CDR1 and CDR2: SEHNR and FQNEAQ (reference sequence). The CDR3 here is CASSLTGGGEKLFF. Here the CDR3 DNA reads TGTGCCAGCAGCTTGACGGGGGGCGGCGAAAAACTGTTTTTT.

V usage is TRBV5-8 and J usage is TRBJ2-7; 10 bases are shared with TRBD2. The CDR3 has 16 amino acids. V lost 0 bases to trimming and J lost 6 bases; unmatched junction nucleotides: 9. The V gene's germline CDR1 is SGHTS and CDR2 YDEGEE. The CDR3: CASSLDPAGGPSEQYF. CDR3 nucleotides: TGTGCCAGCAGCTTGGATCCAGCGGGAGGGCCTAGCGAGCAGTACTTC.